This T cell receptor (beta chain) was found in a study of blood T cell repertoires in COVID-19. As originally analysed: Reference gene primers were amplified, and this amplification served to estimate nucleated cell counts. Method: immunoSEQ multiplex PCR; TCRdb's copy keeps in-frame clones and lacks some. V, J and clone size derive from that table, while D and trimming were established from the DNA sequence. The sample shows roughly 52,000 clones, around 80% of them seen only once. Sequenced: peripheral blood. The receptor's source is a human donor in a cohort sampled during active or convalescent COVID-19.

CDR3 sequence reads: CASRVDREYQPQHF. CDR3 coding DNA: TGTGCCAGCAGGGTCGACAGGGAGTATCAGCCCCAGCATTTT. The rearrangement joins TRBV6-6 to TRBJ1-5; 7 nucleotides align to TRBD1. CDR3 length: 14 amino acids. The germline V gene has CDR1 MNHNY and CDR2 SVGAGI (reference sequence). The junction had 7 bases not matched to a gene; V was cut back by 6 bases and J by 5 bases.